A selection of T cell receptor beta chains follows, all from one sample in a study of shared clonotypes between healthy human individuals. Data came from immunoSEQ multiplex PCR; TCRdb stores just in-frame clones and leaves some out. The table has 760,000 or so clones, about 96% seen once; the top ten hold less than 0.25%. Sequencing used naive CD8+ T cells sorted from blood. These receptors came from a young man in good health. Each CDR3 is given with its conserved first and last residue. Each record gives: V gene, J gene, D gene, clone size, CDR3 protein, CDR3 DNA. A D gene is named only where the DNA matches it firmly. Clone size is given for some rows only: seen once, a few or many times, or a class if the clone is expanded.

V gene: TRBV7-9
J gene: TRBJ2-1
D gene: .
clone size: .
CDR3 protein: CASSLGILPPPLDGQFF
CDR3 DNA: TGTGCCAGCAGCTTAGGAATACTGCCCCCTCCCCTAGACGGGCAGTTCTTC

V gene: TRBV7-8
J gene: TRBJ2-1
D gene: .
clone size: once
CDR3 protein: CASSLGGKPPQFF
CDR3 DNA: TGTGCCAGCAGCTTAGGGGGTAAGCCACCGCAGTTCTTC

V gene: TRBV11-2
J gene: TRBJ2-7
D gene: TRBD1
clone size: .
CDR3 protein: CASATGPTYEQYF
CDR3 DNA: TGTGCCAGTGCGACAGGGCCCACCTACGAGCAGTACTTC

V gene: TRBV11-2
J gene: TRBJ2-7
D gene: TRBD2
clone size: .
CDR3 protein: CASSPSGGSYEQYF
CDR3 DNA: TGTGCCAGCAGCCCAAGCGGGGGCTCCTACGAGCAGTACTTC

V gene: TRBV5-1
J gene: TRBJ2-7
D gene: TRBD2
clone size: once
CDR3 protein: CASSSGLAGGFDEQYF
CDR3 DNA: TGCGCCAGCAGCTCGGGCCTAGCGGGAGGGTTCGACGAGCAGTACTTC

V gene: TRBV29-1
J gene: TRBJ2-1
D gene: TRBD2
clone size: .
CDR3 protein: CSVEGLAGAISYNEQFF
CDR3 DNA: TGCAGCGTTGAAGGACTAGCGGGAGCCATCTCCTACAATGAGCAGTTCTTC

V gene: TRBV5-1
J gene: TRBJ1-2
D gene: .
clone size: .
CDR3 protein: CASSLGGYWDGYTF
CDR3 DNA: TGCGCCAGCAGCTTGGGAGGCTATTGGGATGGCTACACCTTC

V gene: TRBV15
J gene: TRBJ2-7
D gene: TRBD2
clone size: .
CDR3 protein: CATSRDRTLGGYEQYF
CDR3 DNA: TGTGCCACCAGCAGAGATCGGACTTTGGGAGGGTACGAGCAGTACTTC

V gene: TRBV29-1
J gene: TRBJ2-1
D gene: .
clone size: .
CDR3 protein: CSVEEGGGIDNEQFF
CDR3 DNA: TGCAGCGTAGAAGAAGGTGGGGGAATCGACAATGAGCAGTTCTTC

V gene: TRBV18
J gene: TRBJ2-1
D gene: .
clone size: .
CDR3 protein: CASSPEGRHDEQFF
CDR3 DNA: TGTGCCAGCTCACCCGAGGGGAGACATGATGAGCAGTTCTTC

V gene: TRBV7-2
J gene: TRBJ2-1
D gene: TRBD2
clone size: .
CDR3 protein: CASSPGLATYNEQFF
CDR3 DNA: TGTGCCAGCAGCCCGGGACTAGCGACCTACAATGAGCAGTTCTTC

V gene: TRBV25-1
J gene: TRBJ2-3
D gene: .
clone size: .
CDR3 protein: CATEEYTDTQYF
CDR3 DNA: TGTGCCACCGAGGAGTACACAGATACGCAGTATTTT

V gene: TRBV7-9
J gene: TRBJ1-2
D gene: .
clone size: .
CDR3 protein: CASSPIGSYGYTF
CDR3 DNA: TGTGCCAGCAGCCCAATAGGGTCTTATGGCTACACCTTC

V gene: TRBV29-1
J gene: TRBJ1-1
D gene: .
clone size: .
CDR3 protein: CSVEDGVNTEAFF
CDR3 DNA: TGCAGCGTTGAAGACGGCGTGAACACTGAAGCTTTCTTT

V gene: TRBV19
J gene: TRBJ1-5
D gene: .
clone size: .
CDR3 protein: CASSLMAWNQPQHF
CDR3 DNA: TGTGCCAGTAGTTTGATGGCTTGGAATCAGCCCCAGCATTTT

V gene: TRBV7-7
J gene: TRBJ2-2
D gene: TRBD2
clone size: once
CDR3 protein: CASSLVPLAGGNTGELFF
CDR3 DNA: TGTGCTAGCAGCTTAGTACCTCTAGCGGGGGGGAACACCGGGGAGCTGTTTTTT

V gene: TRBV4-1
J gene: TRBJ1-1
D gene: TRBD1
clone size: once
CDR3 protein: CASSHRDRLMNTEAFF
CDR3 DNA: TGCGCCAGCAGCCACCGGGACAGACTTATGAACACTGAAGCTTTCTTT

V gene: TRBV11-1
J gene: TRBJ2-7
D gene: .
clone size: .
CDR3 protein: CASSESGPYEQYF
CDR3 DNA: TGTGCCAGCAGCGAGAGCGGTCCCTACGAGCAGTACTTC

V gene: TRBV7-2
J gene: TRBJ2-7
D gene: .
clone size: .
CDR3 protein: CASSLLATIAREQYF
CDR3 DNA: TGTGCCAGCAGCTTACTGGCGACAATCGCGCGCGAGCAGTACTTC

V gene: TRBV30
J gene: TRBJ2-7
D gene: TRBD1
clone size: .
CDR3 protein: CAWGKPGQANEQYF
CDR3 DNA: TGTGCCTGGGGCAAACCGGGACAGGCAAACGAGCAGTACTTC

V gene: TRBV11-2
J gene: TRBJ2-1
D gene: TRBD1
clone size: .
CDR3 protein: CASSPYPTGGTYNEQFF
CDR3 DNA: TGTGCCAGCAGCCCTTACCCAACAGGGGGGACCTACAATGAGCAGTTCTTC

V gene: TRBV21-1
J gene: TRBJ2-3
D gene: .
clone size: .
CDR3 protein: CASSKVSRGDTDTQYF
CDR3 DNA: TGTGCCAGCAGCAAAGTGAGCAGGGGGGACACAGATACGCAGTATTTT

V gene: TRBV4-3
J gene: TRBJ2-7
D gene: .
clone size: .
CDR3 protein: CASSQGLTQVSYEQYF
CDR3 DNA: TGCGCCAGCAGCCAAGGATTGACACAAGTCTCCTACGAGCAGTACTTC

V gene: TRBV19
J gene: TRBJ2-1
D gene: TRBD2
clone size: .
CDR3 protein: CASSSLSGRAQQVEQFF
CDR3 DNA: TGTGCCAGTAGTAGCCTAAGTGGGAGGGCCCAGCAAGTCGAGCAGTTCTTC

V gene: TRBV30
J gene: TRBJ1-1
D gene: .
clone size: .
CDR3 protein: CAWSTISGGSEAFF
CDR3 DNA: TGTGCCTGGAGTACTATTTCAGGTGGGAGTGAAGCTTTCTTT

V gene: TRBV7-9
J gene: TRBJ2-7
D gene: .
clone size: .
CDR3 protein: CASSPNAGPQVSYEQYF
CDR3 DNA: TGTGCCAGCAGCCCGAACGCGGGACCCCAGGTATCCTACGAGCAGTACTTC

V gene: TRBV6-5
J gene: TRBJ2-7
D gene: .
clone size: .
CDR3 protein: CAAGPYEQYF
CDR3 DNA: TGTGCCGCGGGACCTTACGAGCAGTACTTC

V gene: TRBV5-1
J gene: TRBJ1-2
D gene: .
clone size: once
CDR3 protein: CASSFFPEDYGYTF
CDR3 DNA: TGCGCCAGCAGCTTTTTTCCCGAGGACTATGGCTACACCTTC

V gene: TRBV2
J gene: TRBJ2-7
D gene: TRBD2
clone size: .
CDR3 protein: CASSELAGSYEQYF
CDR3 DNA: TGTGCCAGCAGTGAGCTAGCGGGCTCCTACGAGCAGTACTTC

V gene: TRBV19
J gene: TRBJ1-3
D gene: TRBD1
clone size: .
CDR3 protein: CASSRDSSSGNTIYF
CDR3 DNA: TGTGCCAGTAGTAGGGACAGCAGCTCTGGAAACACCATATATTTT

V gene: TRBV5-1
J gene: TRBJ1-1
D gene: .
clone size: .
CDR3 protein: CASSGLEGGTEAFF
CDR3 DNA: TGCGCCAGCAGCGGATTGGAGGGCGGCACTGAAGCTTTCTTT

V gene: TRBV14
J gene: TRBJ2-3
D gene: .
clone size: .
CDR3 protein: CASSREPDTQYF
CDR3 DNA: TGTGCCAGCAGCCGAGAACCTGATACGCAGTATTTT

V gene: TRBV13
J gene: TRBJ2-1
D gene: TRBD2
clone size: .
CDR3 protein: CASSGLAGGNNEQFF
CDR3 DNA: TGTGCCAGCAGCGGCCTAGCGGGAGGCAACAATGAGCAGTTCTTC